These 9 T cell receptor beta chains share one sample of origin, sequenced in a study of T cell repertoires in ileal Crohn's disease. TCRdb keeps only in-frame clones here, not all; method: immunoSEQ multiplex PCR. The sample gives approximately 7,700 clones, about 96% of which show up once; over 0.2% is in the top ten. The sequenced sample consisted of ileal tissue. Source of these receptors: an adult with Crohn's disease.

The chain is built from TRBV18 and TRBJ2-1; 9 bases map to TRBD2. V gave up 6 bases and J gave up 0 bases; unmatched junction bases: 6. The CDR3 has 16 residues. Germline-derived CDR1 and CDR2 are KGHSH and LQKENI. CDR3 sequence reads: CASSQNSGSSYNEQFF. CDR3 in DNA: TGTGCCAGCTCCCAGAATAGCGGGAGCTCCTACAATGAGCAGTTCTTC.

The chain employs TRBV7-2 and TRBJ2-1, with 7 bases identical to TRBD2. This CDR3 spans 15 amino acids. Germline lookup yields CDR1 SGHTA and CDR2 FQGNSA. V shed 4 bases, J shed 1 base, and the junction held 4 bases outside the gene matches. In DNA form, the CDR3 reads TGTGCCAGCAGCTACGGACTAGTATCCTACAATGAGCAGTTCTTC. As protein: CASSYGLVSYNEQFF. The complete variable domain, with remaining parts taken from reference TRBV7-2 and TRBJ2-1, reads GAGVSQSPSNKVTEKGKDVELRCDPISGHTALYWYRQSLGQGLEFLIYFQGNSAPDKSGLPSDRFSAERTGGSVSTLTIQRTQQEDSAVYLCASSYGLVSYNEQFFGPGTRLTVL.

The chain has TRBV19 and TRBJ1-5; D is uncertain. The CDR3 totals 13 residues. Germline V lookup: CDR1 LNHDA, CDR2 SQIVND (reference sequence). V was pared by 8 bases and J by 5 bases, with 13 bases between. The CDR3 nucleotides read TGTGCCAGTGGCTACTTGGGCGATCAGCCCCAGCATTTT. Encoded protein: CASGYLGDQPQHF.

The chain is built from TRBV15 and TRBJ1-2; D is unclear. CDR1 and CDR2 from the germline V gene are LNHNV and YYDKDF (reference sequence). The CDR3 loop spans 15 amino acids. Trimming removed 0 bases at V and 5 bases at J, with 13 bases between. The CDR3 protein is CATSREGGSVYGYTF. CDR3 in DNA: TGTGCCACCAGCAGAGAGGGAGGGTCCGTTTATGGCTACACCTTC.

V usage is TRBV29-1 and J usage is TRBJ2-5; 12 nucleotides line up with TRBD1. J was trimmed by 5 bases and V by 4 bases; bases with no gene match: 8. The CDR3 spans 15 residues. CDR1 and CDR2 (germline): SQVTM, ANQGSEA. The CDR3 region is CSVAPGTGGRETQYF. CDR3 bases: TGCAGCGTTGCCCCGGGGACAGGGGGCCGGGAGACCCAGTACTTC.

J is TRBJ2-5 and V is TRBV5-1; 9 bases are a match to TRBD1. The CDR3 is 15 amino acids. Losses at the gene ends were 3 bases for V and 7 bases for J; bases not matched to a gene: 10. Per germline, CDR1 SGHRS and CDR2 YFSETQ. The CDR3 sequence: CASSSNTGGYVTQYF. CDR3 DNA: TGCGCCAGCAGCTCCAATACAGGGGGCTACGTGACCCAGTACTTC.

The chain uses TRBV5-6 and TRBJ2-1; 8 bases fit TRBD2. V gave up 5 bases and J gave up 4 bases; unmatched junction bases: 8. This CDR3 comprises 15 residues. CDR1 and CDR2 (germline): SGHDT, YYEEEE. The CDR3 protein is CASSRERGRYNEQFF. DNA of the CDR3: TGTGCCAGCAGTCGGGAGCGGGGGAGATACAATGAGCAGTTCTTC.

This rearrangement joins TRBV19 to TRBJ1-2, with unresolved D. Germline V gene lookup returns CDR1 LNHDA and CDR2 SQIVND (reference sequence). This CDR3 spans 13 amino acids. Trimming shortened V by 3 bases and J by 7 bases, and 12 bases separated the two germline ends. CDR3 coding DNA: TGTGCCAGTAGTATCGGGGTGGTCGGTGGCTACACCTTC. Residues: CASSIGVVGGYTF.

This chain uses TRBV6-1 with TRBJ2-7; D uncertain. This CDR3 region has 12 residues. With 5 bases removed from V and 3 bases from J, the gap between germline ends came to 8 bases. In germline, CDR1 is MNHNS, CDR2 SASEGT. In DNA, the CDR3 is TGTGCCAGCAGTCGCCTTGACTACGAGCAGTACGTC. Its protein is CASSRLDYEQYV.